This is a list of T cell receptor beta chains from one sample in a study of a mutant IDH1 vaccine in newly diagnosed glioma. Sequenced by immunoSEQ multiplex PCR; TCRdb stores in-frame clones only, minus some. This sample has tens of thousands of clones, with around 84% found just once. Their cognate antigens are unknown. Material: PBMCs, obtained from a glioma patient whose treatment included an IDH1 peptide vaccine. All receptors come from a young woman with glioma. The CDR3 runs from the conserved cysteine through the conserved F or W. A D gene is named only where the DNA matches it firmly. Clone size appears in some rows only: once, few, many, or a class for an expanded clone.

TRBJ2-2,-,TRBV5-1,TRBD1,CASSSSLRQGANTGELFF,TGCGCCAGCAGCTCCTCACTCCGACAGGGGGCGAACACCGGGGAGCTGTTTTTT
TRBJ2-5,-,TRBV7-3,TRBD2,CASSRRGGGMGYQETQYF,TGTGCCAGCAGCCGACGGGGGGGCGGGATGGGGTACCAAGAGACCCAGTACTTC
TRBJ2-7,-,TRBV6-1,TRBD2,CATSGTSGYRQYF,TGTGCCACTAGCGGGACTAGCGGGTATCGGCAGTACTTC
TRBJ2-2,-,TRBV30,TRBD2,CAWSSGLAGAGELFF,TGTGCCTGGAGTTCGGGACTAGCGGGAGCCGGGGAGCTGTTTTTT
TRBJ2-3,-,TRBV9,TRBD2,CASSVGASGTRADTQYF,TGTGCCAGCAGCGTAGGGGCTAGCGGGACTCGAGCAGATACGCAGTATTTT
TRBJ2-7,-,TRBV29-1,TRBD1,CSVVTGGNYEQYF,TGCAGCGTCGTTACAGGGGGGAACTACGAGCAGTACTTC
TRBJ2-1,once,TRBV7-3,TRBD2,CASSKSSGRVVNEQFF,TGTGCCAGCAGCAAATCTAGCGGGAGAGTCGTCAATGAGCAGTTCTTC
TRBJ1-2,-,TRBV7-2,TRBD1,CASSPDRNYGYTF,TGTGCCAGCAGCCCGGACAGGAACTATGGCTACACCTTC
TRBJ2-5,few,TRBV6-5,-,CASRETSRTQYF,TGTGCCAGCAGGGAGACCTCAAGGACCCAGTACTTC
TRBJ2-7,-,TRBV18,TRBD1,CASSLRQGAYEQYF,TGTGCCAGCTCGCTACGACAGGGGGCCTACGAGCAGTACTTC